At least ten counts were recorded for the clone carrying this T cell receptor beta chain. The data were taken from a study of T-cell reconstitution after alpha-beta-depleted transplantation in children. Unique molecular identifiers were incorporated into the prepared TCRbeta library. TCRdb re-called the PCR reads with MiXCR, one entry per CDR3 protein. The data contain 200,000 to 250,000 distinct CDR3 sequences, around 9.6% of them seen just once; the ten biggest clones take up 5.5% to 8%. The clonotype was recovered from a human donor who donated a stem cell graft to a child with acute lymphoblastic leukemia. Source: PBMCs from the stem cell graft donor, taken from the stem cell graft.

CDR3 coding DNA: TGTGCCAGCAGCTTAGGGGGGAAGGTCTACAATGAGCAGTTCTTC. It encodes CASSLGGKVYNEQFF. This rearrangement joins TRBV7-9 to TRBJ2-1, with D perhaps TRBD1 or TRBD2 (5 bases each). The CDR3 loop spans 15 amino acids. From germline, CDR1 is SEHNR and CDR2 FQNEAQ (reference sequence). Trimming removed 1 base from V and 3 bases from J, with 10 bases in between. Full variable domain (missing parts from reference TRBV7-9 and TRBJ2-1): DTGVSQNPRHKITKRGQNVTFRCDPISEHNRLYWYRQTLGQGPEFLTYFQNEAQLEKSRLLSDRFSAERPKGSFSTLEIQRTEQGDSAMYLCASSLGGKVYNEQFFGPGTRLTVL.